The sample holds one count of the clone carrying this T cell receptor beta chain. The data were obtained in a study of blood T cells in healthy people across ages. The second PCR ran roughly 6 to 11 cycles with a sample-barcoded 5' primer and J-beta primers. TCRdb recomputed calls from the 5' RACE reads with MiXCR, one row per CDR3 protein. The sample yields 1.5 million to 2 million distinct CDR3 sequences, roughly 27% seen once. V was clipped by 8 bases and J by 4 bases, with 17 bases between them. Germline CDR1 MNHNS, CDR2 SASEGT. The CDR3 runs 14 residues. The chain has TRBV6-1 and TRBJ2-5; D may match TRBD1 or TRBD2 (7 bases each). Sequenced input: blood. This clonotype was sampled from a woman in her 30s in good health. The CDR3 is CASGQASGGETQYF. The CDR3 nucleotides are TGTGCCAGCGGACAGGCTAGCGGTGGAGAGACCCAGTACTTC.